The entry below describes one T cell receptor beta chain. Its antigen is undetermined. V dropped 1 base and J dropped 2 bases, with 8 bases sitting between them. This CDR3 comprises 14 residues. Germline V gene data show CDR1 as LGHNT and CDR2 as FRNRAP. The data originate from a study of human versus mouse CDR3 diversity and MHC coevolution. Study at large: Between about 0.6 x 10^7 and 1.7 x 10^7 valid reads came from each sample. Study findings and constraints: Clonal inequality was lowest in most of the three human donors. iCHAO1 estimated the human TCR beta repertoire at roughly 1.5 million clonotypes.

Data came from immunoSEQ multiplex PCR; TCRdb stores just in-frame clones and leaves some out. The table lists about 80,000 clones, roughly 93% of them singletons, with more than 1.1% in the top ten. The receptor's source is a person aged 30-69 years in good health. The sequenced sample was naive CD4+ T cells from blood. Sample subset: CD45RO-negative CD62L-positive naive CD4 T cells. This chain connects TRBV12-5 to TRBJ2-5; no firm D call. CDR3 sequence (DNA): TGTGCTAGTGGTTTGGGACACGTTCAAGAGACCCAGTACTTC. It encodes CASGLGHVQETQYF. Drawing the rest from reference TRBV12-5 and TRBJ2-5, the complete variable domain is DARVTQTPRHKVTEMGQEVTMRCQPILGHNTVFWYRQTMMQGLELLAYFRNRAPLDDSGMPKDRFSAEMPDATLATLKIQPSEPRDSAVYFCASGLGHVQETQYFGPGTRLLVL.